This entry concerns a single T cell receptor (beta chain). Deletions cut 0 bases from V and 1 base from J, with 3 bases between. The length of the CDR3 is 13 residues. Germline V lookup: CDR1 SGHRS, CDR2 YFSETQ. Authors' methods: Amplification from reference gene primers served as the basis for estimated nucleated cell counts. TCRdb keeps only in-frame clones here, not all; method: immunoSEQ multiplex PCR. Clonal size and the V and J genes are those of that table, whereas D and trimming came from the DNA. The sample holds about 57,000 clones; roughly 87% are singletons and the top ten take under 25%. The data were obtained in a study of blood T cell repertoires in COVID-19. Study information: COVID-19 samples collected from the United States, Italy and Spain covered acute and convalescent phases. Sources were T cells, B-cell-depleted T cells, or PBMCs; the material itself was cDNA or gDNA.

It was during active infection that Seattle patients were enrolled and then longitudinally followed. Source material: peripheral blood. The chain links TRBV5-1 to TRBJ2-3; D not certain. This clonotype was obtained from a woman at least 80 years old with COVID-19, enrolled during active disease. CDR3 nucleotide sequence: TGCGCCAGCAGCTTGGCGGGCACAGATACGCAGTATTTT. The encoded protein is CASSLAGTDTQYF.